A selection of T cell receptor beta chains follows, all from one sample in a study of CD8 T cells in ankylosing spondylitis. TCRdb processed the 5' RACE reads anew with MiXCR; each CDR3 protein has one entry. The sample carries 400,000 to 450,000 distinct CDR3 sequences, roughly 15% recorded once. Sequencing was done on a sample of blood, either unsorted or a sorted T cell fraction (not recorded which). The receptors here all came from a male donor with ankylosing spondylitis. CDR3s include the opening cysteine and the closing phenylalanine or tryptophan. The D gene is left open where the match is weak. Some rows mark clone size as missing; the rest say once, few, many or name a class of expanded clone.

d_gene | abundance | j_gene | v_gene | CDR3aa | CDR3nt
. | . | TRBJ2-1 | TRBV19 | CASTRGITSNEQFF | TGTGCCAGTACTAGGGGAATTACGAGCAATGAGCAGTTCTTC
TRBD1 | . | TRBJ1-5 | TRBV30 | CAFTQGAGSNQPQHF | TGTGCCTTCACACAGGGGGCAGGGAGCAATCAGCCCCAGCATTTT
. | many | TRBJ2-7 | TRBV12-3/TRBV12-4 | CASSFSHISYEQYF | TGTGCCAGCAGTTTTTCCCACATATCCTACGAGCAGTACTTC
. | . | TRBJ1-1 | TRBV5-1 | CASSLATGSTEAFF | TGCGCCAGCAGCTTGGCCACCGGTTCCACTGAAGCTTTCTTT
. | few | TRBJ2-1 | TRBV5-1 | CASSLFQSYSGNYNEQFF | TGCGCCAGCAGCTTGTTTCAGTCTTATTCAGGGAACTACAATGAGCAGTTCTTC
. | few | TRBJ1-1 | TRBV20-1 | CSARDPTGNTEAFF | TGCAGTGCTAGAGACCCGACAGGGAACACTGAAGCTTTCTTT
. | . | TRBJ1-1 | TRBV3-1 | CASSQKDRGRAFF | TGTGCCAGCAGCCAAAAGGACCGCGGGAGGGCTTTCTTT
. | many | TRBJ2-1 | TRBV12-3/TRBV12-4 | CASTYATEQFF | TGTGCCAGCACTTACGCTACTGAGCAGTTCTTC
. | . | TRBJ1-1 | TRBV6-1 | CASSERKRVYTEAFF | TGTGCCAGCAGTGAAAGGAAGAGGGTGTACACTGAAGCTTTCTTT
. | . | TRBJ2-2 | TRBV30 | CAWGLRNTGELFF | TGTGCCTGGGGACTAAGAAACACCGGGGAGCTGTTTTTT
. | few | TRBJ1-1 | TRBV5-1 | CASSPNTVNTEAFF | TGCGCCAGCAGCCCCAATACAGTGAACACTGAAGCTTTCTTT
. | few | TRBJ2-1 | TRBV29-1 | CSVESGTSYNEQFF | TGCAGCGTTGAATCAGGGACTTCCTACAATGAGCAGTTCTTC
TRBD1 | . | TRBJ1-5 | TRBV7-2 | CASSPGGARAQHF | TGTGCCAGCAGCCCAGGGGGGGCGAGAGCCCAGCATTTT
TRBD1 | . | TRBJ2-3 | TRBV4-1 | CASSARQGIGTDTQYF | TGCGCCAGCAGCGCACGACAGGGGATTGGCACAGATACGCAGTATTTT
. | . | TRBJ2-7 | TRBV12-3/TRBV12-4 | CASSARDGYEQYF | TGTGCCAGCAGTGCCCGGGACGGATACGAGCAGTACTTC
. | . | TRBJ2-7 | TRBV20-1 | CSARAASFTGIEQYF | TGCAGTGCTAGAGCGGCTAGCTTTACGGGTATTGAGCAGTACTTC
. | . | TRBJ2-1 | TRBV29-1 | CSVFLAESSYNEQFF | TGCAGCGTCTTCTTGGCGGAGAGTTCCTACAATGAGCAGTTCTTC
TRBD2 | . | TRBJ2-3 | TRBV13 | CASSRPGGGPPTDTQYF | TGTGCCAGCAGCCGCCCCGGGGGGGGGCCACCCACAGATACGCAGTATTTT
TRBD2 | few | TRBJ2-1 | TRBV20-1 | CSAQRTSGSRYLNEQFF | TGCAGTGCACAGCGGACTAGCGGGAGCCGGTATCTCAATGAGCAGTTCTTC
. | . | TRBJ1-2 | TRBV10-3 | CAATGAPSDGYTF | TGTGCCGCCACCGGGGCCCCTAGCGATGGCTACACCTTC
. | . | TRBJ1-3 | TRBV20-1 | CSARLSSGNTIYF | TGCAGTGCTCGGCTTAGCTCTGGAAACACCATATATTTT
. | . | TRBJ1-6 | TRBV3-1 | CASSRDTYNSPLHF | TGTGCCAGCAGCCGGGACACTTATAATTCACCCCTCCACTTT
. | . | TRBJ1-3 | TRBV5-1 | CASSLAGPRLGNTIYF | TGCGCCAGCAGCTTGGCAGGCCCCAGACTGGGAAACACCATATATTTT
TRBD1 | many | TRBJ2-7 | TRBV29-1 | CSVRQGVEYEQYF | TGCAGCGTTCGACAGGGGGTAGAATACGAGCAGTACTTC
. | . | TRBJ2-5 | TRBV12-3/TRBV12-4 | CASSRGAVGLSETQYF | TGTGCCAGCAGTAGAGGGGCTGTCGGCCTTAGCGAGACCCAGTACTTC
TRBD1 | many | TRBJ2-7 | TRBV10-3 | CAISEFGTVSYEQYF | TGTGCCATCAGTGAGTTTGGGACAGTTTCCTACGAGCAGTACTTC